This T cell receptor beta chain was documented in a study of shared clonotypes between healthy human individuals. Study-level points and caveats: The generation probabilities recorded for non-shared clonotypes fell below those of clonotypes shared by all four donors. Researchers found naive subsets generally carried larger estimated richness than memory subsets.

Turning to this clone: Its antigen is undetermined. Distinct nucleotide sequences in the sample also encode this CDR3.

Terminally differentiated effector memory CD45RA+ cells were excluded by CCR7 positive selection of CD45RO-negative cells. The study drew its donors from healthy HIV-negative adults without recent acute infections or vaccinations. Every subset had its genomic DNA shared out evenly among several immunoSEQ plates. Assay: immunoSEQ multiplex PCR; the TCRdb copy retains only in-frame clones and omits some. Of around 2,000,000 clones in the sample, just over 90% were seen once. Sequencing was done on a sample of naive CD8+ T cells from PBMCs. The source is a man aged 18 to 30 in good health. Some clones in this sample may be carry-over from other donors' samples.

The chain's CDR3 is CASSYSLAGAGELFF. In nucleotides, the CDR3 is TGTGCCAGCAGTTACTCGTTAGCGGGAGCCGGGGAGCTGTTTTTT. The V gene is TRBV6-5, the J gene TRBJ2-2; 9 bases are a match to TRBD2. The CDR3 has 15 amino acids. The J segment lost 6 bases and the V segment lost 0 bases, leaving 2 bases of the junction unmatched. Germline V gene data show CDR1 as MNHEY and CDR2 as SVGAGI.